This entry describes one T cell receptor beta chain. The antigen is not known. The data derive from a study of persistence of HIV-infected CD4 T cells. Stimulation used approximately 10 ug/mL lysate from CMV-infected fibroblasts. Memory cells lacking CD40L and CD69 with high CD45RO were sorted. Sequencing used immunoSEQ version 4 in survey mode. The repertoire was sequenced with immunoSEQ multiplex PCR; TCRdb's copy has only in-frame clones and lacks some. Among more than 35,000 clones, more than 70% were seen once, and the ten largest hold 1.5% to 2%. This sequence was found in an adult man with HIV who was CMV-seropositive. The source was CD4+ T cells sorted from PBMCs after roughly 20-hour stimulation, collected from a patient who received antiretroviral therapy.

CDR3 DNA sequence: TGCAGCGTTGAGGTGCTACAGGGACTACCCTACAATGAGCAGTTCTTC. It yields the protein CSVEVLQGLPYNEQFF. The chain is built from TRBV29-1 and TRBJ2-1, with D possibly matching TRBD2 (7 bases). Trimming pared 3 bases from V and 2 bases from J, leaving 17 bases between. CDR1 and CDR2 (germline): SQVTM, ANQGSEA. This CDR3 is built from 16 residues.